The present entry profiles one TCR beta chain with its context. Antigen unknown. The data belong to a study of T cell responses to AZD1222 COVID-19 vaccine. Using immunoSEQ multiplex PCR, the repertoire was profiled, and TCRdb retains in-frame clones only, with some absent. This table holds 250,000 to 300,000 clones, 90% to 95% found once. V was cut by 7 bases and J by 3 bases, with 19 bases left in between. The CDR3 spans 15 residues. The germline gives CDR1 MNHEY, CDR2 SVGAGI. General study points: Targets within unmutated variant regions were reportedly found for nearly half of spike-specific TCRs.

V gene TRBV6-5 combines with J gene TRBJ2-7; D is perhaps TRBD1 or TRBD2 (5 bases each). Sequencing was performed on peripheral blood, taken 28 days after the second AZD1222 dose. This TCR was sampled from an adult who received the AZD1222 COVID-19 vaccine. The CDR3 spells CASKKIRDADYEQYF. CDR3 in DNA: TGTGCCAGCAAAAAGATCCGGGACGCCGACTACGAGCAGTACTTC.